A single sample gave rise to the 11 T cell receptor beta chains below, sequenced in a study of CD8 T cells in ankylosing spondylitis. TCRdb independently ran MiXCR on the 5' RACE reads; one entry per CDR3 protein. The table lists more than 150,000 distinct CDR3 sequences, over 15% of them singletons. Input material: blood, either unsorted or a sorted T cell fraction (not recorded which). The receptors here all came from a male donor under 30 with ankylosing spondylitis or in good health (not recorded which).

The V call is TRBV27, the J call TRBJ2-1; the D gene is possibly TRBD2 (7 bases). The CDR3 runs to 18 residues. Trimming stripped 1 base from V and 6 bases from J, with 22 bases between. Germline V lookup: CDR1 MNHEY, CDR2 SMNVEV (reference sequence). The CDR3 is CASSLLGEGVRQGNEQFF. In nucleotides, the CDR3 is TGTGCCAGCAGTTTATTAGGGGAGGGGGTTAGGCAAGGCAATGAGCAGTTCTTC.

This clonotype was counted at least ten times. The chain is built from TRBV12-3 or TRBV12-4 and TRBJ2-2, with D tentatively TRBD1 (5 bases). Trimming removed 5 bases from V and 2 bases from J, with 12 bases in between. The CDR3 runs to 15 residues. CDR3 loop: CASSLSTDNTGELFF. The DNA of the CDR3 is TGTGCCAGCAGTCTCTCGACAGATAACACCGGGGAGCTGTTTTTT.

This clonotype was recorded many times. This chain connects TRBV7-9 to TRBJ2-1; D uncertain. Germline V lookup: CDR1 SEHNR, CDR2 FQNEAQ (reference sequence). This CDR3 comprises 13 residues. V was pared by 2 bases and J by 8 bases, with 10 bases between. The CDR3 protein is CASSLSGGYEQFF. CDR3 sequence (DNA): TGTGCCAGCAGCTTATCTGGTGGCTATGAGCAGTTCTTC.

This clonotype came up many times. This sequence joins TRBV5-1 and TRBJ2-1; the D gene is possibly TRBD2 (6 bases). The V end was cut by 5 bases, the J end by 7 bases, with 10 bases between. Germline V gene data show CDR1 as SGHRS and CDR2 as YFSETQ. This CDR3 has 12 amino acids. CDR3: CASSAEGNEQFF. The CDR3 DNA reads TGCGCCAGCAGTGCGGAGGGGAATGAGCAGTTCTTC.

This clonotype was counted a few times. The chain uses TRBV20-1 and TRBJ2-1; 7 bases are shared with TRBD2. The germline V gene encodes CDR1 DFQATT and CDR2 SNEGSKA (reference sequence). This CDR3 region has 15 residues. V gave up 6 bases and J gave up 5 bases; unmatched junction bases: 13. The CDR3 loop is CSAPGVERGNNEQFF. Here the CDR3 DNA reads TGCAGTGCCCCCGGGGTCGAGCGGGGTAACAATGAGCAGTTCTTC.

There are many counts of this clonotype. The chain links TRBV3-1 to TRBJ2-1, with TRBD2 matching 13 bases. CDR3 length equals 16 residues. Germline assignment: CDR1 LGHDT and CDR2 YNNKEL (reference sequence). V trimming: 4 bases; J trimming: 7 bases; junction bases outside the gene matches: 7. Written as DNA, the CDR3 is TGTGCCAGCAGCCTAAGGCCGGGACTAGCGGGAAATGAGCAGTTCTTC. Protein sequence: CASSLRPGLAGNEQFF.

This clonotype was detected many times. V gene TRBV7-2 combines with J gene TRBJ2-1; possibly TRBD2 for D (5 bases). The germline V gene encodes CDR1 SGHTA and CDR2 FQGNSA. V lost 4 bases and J 8 bases, leaving 12 bases between the germline ends. The CDR3 covers 13 residues. CDR3 amino acids: CASSSGPGDEQFF. As DNA, the CDR3 is TGTGCCAGCAGCTCCGGGCCCGGGGATGAGCAGTTCTTC.

This chain uses TRBV6-2 or TRBV6-3 with TRBJ2-7; D unresolved. The ends were cut back, 0 bases at V and 9 bases at J, with 18 bases in the middle. CDR1 is MNHEY and CDR2 is SVGEGT in the germline V gene. The CDR3 totals 15 residues. Here the CDR3 DNA reads TGTGCCAGCAGTTACTCGTTCCAGGCAGGCGACCGGCAGTACTTC. Translation gives CASSYSFQAGDRQYF.

As DNA, the CDR3 is TGTGCCAGCAGCCAAGATCGACTAGCTGGAGGTCTCGAGCAGTACTTC. Amino acid sequence: CASSQDRLAGGLEQYF. The V call is TRBV3-1, the J call TRBJ2-7, with 7 bases that match TRBD2. The length of the CDR3 is 16 residues. Germline V CDR1 and CDR2: LGHDT, YNNKEL (reference sequence). The trim removed 0 bases at V and 6 bases at J, leaving 11 bases unmatched.

This clonotype was counted many times. The chain carries TRBV19 and TRBJ2-2, with 7 bases identical to TRBD1. With 5 bases clipped from V and 0 bases from J, the junction kept 12 bases outside the gene matches. This CDR3 has 18 amino acids. In germline, CDR1 is LNHDA, CDR2 SQIVND (reference sequence). The CDR3 DNA reads TGTGCCAGTAGTTCACCCCCCCTGACAGGGACGAACACCGGGGAGCTGTTTTTT. This gives the protein CASSSPPLTGTNTGELFF.

The V gene is TRBV29-1, the J gene TRBJ2-3; D is possibly TRBD1 or TRBD2 (6 bases each). The CDR3 is made up of 15 amino acids. Trimming pared 6 bases from V and 0 bases from J, leaving 16 bases between. Germline V gene data show CDR1 as SQVTM and CDR2 as ANQGSEA. The CDR3 DNA is TGCAGCGTCCGAAGGGGGGTCCCTAGCACAGATACGCAGTATTTT. Encoded protein: CSVRRGVPSTDTQYF.